Included here is one T cell receptor (beta chain) sequence, with context. The data originate from a study of blood T cell repertoires in COVID-19. Study as a whole: The analysed material was cDNA or gDNA that came from T cells, B-cell-depleted T cells, or PBMCs.

V gave up 2 bases and J gave up 2 bases, with 8 bases separating them. CDR1 and CDR2 from the germline V gene are SGHKS and YYEKEE (reference sequence). This CDR3 has 13 residues. Assay: immunoSEQ multiplex PCR; the TCRdb copy retains only in-frame clones and omits some. The repertoire consists of about 360,000 clones, with around nine tenths occurring once and the leading ten covering approximately 2.9%. The rearrangement links TRBV5-5 to TRBJ2-7; D gene ambiguous. The sequence derives from a human donor in a cohort sampled during active COVID-19. The sequenced sample was peripheral blood. The CDR3 nucleotides are TGTGCCAGCAGCTTTAAAACAGCCTACGAGCAGTACTTC. It encodes CASSFKTAYEQYF.